This TCR beta chain was profiled in a study of cytomegalovirus exposure and HLA in healthy donors. Study as a whole: Among the approximately 400 genotyped donors, over 70% were placed in the Caucasian-associated ancestry cluster. General observations from the study: Near-uniform donor sequencing depth was presumed by presence/absence analyses.

The table lists this clone with a count of one. Its antigen is not known. The V gene lost 3 bases and the J gene lost 5 bases, with 20 bases spanning the gap. This CDR3 contains 16 residues. CDR1 ENHRY and CDR2 SYGVKD come from the germline V gene. PCR used 60 Vbeta primers and 13 Jbeta primers. The table came from immunoSEQ multiplex PCR; TCRdb's copy has only in-frame clones and leaves some out. The data hold around 99,000 clones, with about 78% observed a single time. This chain joins TRBV10-3 and TRBJ2-7; the D gene is possibly TRBD1 (5 bases). The receptor was isolated from a man aged 35 to 55 in good health and CMV-seronegative. The sequenced material came from PBMCs. In nucleotides, the CDR3 is TGTGCCATCAGTGACCCCCCCCAGGGTGCATGGGACGAGCAGTACTTC. This sequence encodes CAISDPPQGAWDEQYF.